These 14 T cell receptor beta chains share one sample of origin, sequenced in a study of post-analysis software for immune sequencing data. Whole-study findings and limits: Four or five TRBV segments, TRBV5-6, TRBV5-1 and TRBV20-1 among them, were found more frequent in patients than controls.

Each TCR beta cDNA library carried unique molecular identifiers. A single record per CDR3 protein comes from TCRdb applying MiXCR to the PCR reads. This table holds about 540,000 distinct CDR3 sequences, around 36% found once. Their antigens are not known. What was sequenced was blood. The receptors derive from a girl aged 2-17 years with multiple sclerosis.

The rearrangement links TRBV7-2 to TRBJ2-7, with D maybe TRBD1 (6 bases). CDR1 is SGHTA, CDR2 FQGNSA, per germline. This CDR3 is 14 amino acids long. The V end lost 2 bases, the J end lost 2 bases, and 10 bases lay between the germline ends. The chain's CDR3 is CASSLLDSTYEQYF. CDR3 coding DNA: TGTGCCAGCAGCTTACTGGACAGTACCTACGAGCAGTACTTC. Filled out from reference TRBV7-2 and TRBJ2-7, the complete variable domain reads GAGVSQSPSNKVTEKGKDVELRCDPISGHTALYWYRQSLGQGLEFLIYFQGNSAPDKSGLPSDRFSAERTGGSVSTLTIQRTQQEDSAVYLCASSLLDSTYEQYFGPGTRLTVT.

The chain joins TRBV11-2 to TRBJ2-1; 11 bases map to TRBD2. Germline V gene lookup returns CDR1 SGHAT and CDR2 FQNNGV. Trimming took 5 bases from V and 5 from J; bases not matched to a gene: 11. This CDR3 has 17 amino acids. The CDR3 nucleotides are TGTGCCAGCAGCCTCGCTAAAGTTAGCGGGGGGGACAATGAGCAGTTCTTC. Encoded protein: CASSLAKVSGGDNEQFF. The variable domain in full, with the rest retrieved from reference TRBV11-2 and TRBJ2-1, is EAGVAQSPRYKIIEKRQSVAFWCNPISGHATLYWYQQILGQGPKLLIQFQNNGVVDDSQLPKDRFSAERLKGVDSTLKIQPAKLEDSAVYLCASSLAKVSGGDNEQFFGPGTRLTVL.

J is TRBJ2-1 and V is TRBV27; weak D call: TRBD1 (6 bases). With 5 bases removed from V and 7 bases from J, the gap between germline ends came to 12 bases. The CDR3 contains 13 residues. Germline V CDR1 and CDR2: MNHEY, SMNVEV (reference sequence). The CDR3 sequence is CASSPTRGNEQFF. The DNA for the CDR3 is TGTGCCAGCAGTCCAACCAGGGGTAATGAGCAGTTCTTC.

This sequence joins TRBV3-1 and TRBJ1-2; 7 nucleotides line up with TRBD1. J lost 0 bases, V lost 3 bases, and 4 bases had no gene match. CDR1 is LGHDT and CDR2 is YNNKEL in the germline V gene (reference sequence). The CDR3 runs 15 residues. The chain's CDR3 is CASSHWTGTNYGYTF. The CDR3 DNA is TGTGCCAGCAGCCACTGGACAGGAACTAACTATGGCTACACCTTC.

The CDR3 protein is CSVEGQTSGGGFTDTQYF. The CDR3 nucleotides read TGCAGCGTTGAAGGTCAGACAAGCGGGGGGGGATTCACAGATACGCAGTATTTT. The chain links TRBV29-1 to TRBJ2-3, with 10 bases fitting TRBD2. Germline values: CDR1 SQVTM, CDR2 ANQGSEA. The CDR3 is 18 residues long. J was trimmed by 2 bases and V by 1 base; bases with no gene match: 12.

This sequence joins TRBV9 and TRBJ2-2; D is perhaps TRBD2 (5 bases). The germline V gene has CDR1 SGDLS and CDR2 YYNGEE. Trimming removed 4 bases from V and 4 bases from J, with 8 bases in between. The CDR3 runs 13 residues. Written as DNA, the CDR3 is TGTGCCAGCAGCCGGGGTCCCACCGGGGAGCTGTTTTTT. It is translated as CASSRGPTGELFF.

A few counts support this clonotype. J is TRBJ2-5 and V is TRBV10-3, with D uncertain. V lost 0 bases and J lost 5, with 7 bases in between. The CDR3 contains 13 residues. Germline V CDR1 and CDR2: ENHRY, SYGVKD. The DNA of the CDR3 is TGTGCCATCAGTGAGTCCCCGGCCGAGACCCAGTACTTC. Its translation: CAISESPAETQYF.

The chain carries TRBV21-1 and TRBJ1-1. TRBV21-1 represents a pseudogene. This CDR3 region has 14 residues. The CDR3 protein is CASSILDRKTEAFF. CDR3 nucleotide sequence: TGTGCCAGCAGCATATTGGACAGGAAAACTGAAGCTTTCTTT.

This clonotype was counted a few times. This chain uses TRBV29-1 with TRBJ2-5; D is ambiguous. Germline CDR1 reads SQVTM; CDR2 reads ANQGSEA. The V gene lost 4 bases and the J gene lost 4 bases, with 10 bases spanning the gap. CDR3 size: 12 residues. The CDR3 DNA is TGCAGCGTTGTTGAGGTAACAGAGACCCAGTACTTC. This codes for CSVVEVTETQYF.

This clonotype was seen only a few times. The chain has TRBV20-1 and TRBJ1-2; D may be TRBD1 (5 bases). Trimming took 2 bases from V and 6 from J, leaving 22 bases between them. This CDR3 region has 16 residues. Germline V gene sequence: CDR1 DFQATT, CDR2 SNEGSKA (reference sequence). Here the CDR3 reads CSARRPGTRKSDGYTF. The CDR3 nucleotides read TGCAGTGCTAGAAGACCCGGGACTAGGAAATCGGATGGCTACACCTTC.

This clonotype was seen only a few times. The CDR3 nucleotides read TGTGCCAGCAGGCCCGGGACAGGGTCCTACAATGAGCAGTTCTTC. The encoded protein is CASRPGTGSYNEQFF. The chain links TRBV14 to TRBJ2-1, with 9 bases identical to TRBD1. This CDR3 comprises 15 residues. Germline CDR1 SGHDN, CDR2 FVKESK. The V segment lost 6 bases and the J segment 1 base; nucleotides outside the gene matches: 4.

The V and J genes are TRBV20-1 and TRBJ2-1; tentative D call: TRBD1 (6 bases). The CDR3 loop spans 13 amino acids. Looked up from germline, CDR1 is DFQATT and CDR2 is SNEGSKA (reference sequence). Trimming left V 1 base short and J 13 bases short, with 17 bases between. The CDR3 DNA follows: TGCAGTGCTAGAGTTACAGGGTGGGAGACCCAGTTCTTC. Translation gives CSARVTGWETQFF.

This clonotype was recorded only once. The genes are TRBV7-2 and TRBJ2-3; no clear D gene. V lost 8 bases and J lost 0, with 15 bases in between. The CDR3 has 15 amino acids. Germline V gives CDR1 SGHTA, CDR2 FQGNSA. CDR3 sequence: CASVVGLASTDTQYF. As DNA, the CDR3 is TGTGCCAGCGTTGTAGGGCTCGCTAGCACAGATACGCAGTATTTT. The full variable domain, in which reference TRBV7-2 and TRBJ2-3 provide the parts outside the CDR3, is GAGVSQSPSNKVTEKGKDVELRCDPISGHTALYWYRQSLGQGLEFLIYFQGNSAPDKSGLPSDRFSAERTGGSVSTLTIQRTQQEDSAVYLCASVVGLASTDTQYFGPGTRLTVL.

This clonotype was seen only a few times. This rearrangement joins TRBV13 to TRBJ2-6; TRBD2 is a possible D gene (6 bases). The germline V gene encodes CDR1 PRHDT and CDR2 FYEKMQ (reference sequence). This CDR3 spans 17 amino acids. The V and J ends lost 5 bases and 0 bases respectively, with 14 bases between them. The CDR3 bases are TGTGCCAGCAGCCCCTACACGGGGGTCTCTGGGGCCAACGTCCTGACTTTC. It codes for CASSPYTGVSGANVLTF.